A single T cell receptor (beta chain) is shown here with its context. The sample belongs to a study of shared clonotypes between healthy human individuals. The CDR3 runs to 14 residues. V lost 3 bases and J lost 5; bases outside the gene matches: 6. Germline CDR1 and CDR2: MNHNS and SASEGT. Using immunoSEQ multiplex PCR, the repertoire was profiled, and TCRdb retains in-frame clones only, with some absent. Here the sample spans roughly 2.5 million clones, approximately 92% being singletons. V gene TRBV6-1 combines with J gene TRBJ2-5; 7 nucleotides align to TRBD2. Specimen: naive CD4+ T cells sorted from blood. The sample's subset: CD45RA+ positively selected. The receptor's source is a man between 18 and 29 years old in good health. This CDR3 is CASSEGGPGETQYF. The CDR3 bases are TGTGCCAGCAGTGAGGGAGGGCCCGGGGAGACCCAGTACTTC.